A single sample is the source of the 28 T cell receptor beta chains below, sequenced in a study of cytomegalovirus exposure and HLA in healthy donors. PCR used 60 Vbeta primers and 13 Jbeta primers. The method was immunoSEQ multiplex PCR; TCRdb's version includes in-frame clones alone and lacks a portion of them. The data hold approximately 150,000 clones, with 79% observed a single time. Sequenced input: PBMCs. These TCRs come from a man in his forties or fifties in good health and CMV-seropositive.

The V call is TRBV5-8, the J call TRBJ2-7; 7 nucleotides align to TRBD1. V gave up 4 bases and J gave up 5 bases; unmatched junction bases: 18. The germline CDR1 and CDR2 sequences are SGHTS and YDEGEE. This CDR3 spans 17 amino acids. DNA for the CDR3: TGTGCCAGCAGCCCAAGAGATCTACAGGGGTTGATCGACGAGCAGTACTTC. Encoded protein: CASSPRDLQGLIDEQYF.

The chain has TRBV4-1 and TRBJ1-5; D is undetermined. V lost 1 base, J lost 4 bases, and 8 bases lay in between. CDR1 MGHRA and CDR2 YSYEKL come from the germline V gene. The CDR3 consists of 14 residues. The DNA of the CDR3 is TGCGCCAGCAGCCAAGCGGCAGGAAATCAGCCCCAGCATTTT. It translates to CASSQAAGNQPQHF.

This clone was recorded once. V usage is TRBV7-9 and J usage is TRBJ1-4; TRBD1 aligns across 8 bases. The V and J ends lost 6 bases and 2 bases, in that order; junction bases with no gene match: 5. CDR1 and CDR2 from the germline V gene are SEHNR and FQNEAQ (reference sequence). The CDR3 runs 15 residues. The CDR3 coding sequence is TGTGCCAGCAGACGACGACAGGGGACTAATGAAAAACTGTTTTTT. Encoded protein: CASRRRQGTNEKLFF.

Only a few counts were recorded for this clone. The rearrangement links TRBV6-6 to TRBJ2-7, with 8 bases lining up with TRBD2. The J segment lost 7 bases and the V segment lost 2 bases, leaving 7 bases of the junction unmatched. The CDR3 is made up of 14 amino acids. Germline CDR1 reads MNHNY; CDR2 reads SVGAGI (reference sequence). The CDR3 region has the DNA TGTGCCAGCAGTTACCCCCTGGGCGGGGGGGAGCAGTACTTC. Its protein is CASSYPLGGGEQYF.

J is TRBJ2-1 and V is TRBV27, with TRBD2 as a possible D gene (5 bases). The CDR3 sequence is 16 residues long. The V and J ends lost 7 bases and 0 bases respectively, with 16 bases between them. Per germline, CDR1 MNHEY and CDR2 SMNVEV (reference sequence). The CDR3: CASTFSGENSYNEQFF. CDR3 sequence (DNA): TGTGCCAGCACCTTTAGTGGGGAGAACTCCTACAATGAGCAGTTCTTC.

This sequence joins TRBV5-1 and TRBJ1-5; the D is unclear. The V gene lost 0 bases and the J gene lost 7 bases, with 17 bases spanning the gap. CDR3 length: 16 amino acids. The germline CDR1 and CDR2 sequences are SGHRS and YFSETQ. The CDR3 spells CASSLGTGDTQQPQHF. CDR3 DNA sequence: TGCGCCAGCAGCTTGGGCACCGGGGATACTCAACAGCCCCAGCATTTT.

V and J are TRBV5-1 and TRBJ2-5, with 8 nucleotides matching TRBD1. The CDR3 is 15 amino acids. Trimming cost V 0 bases and J 1 base; bases outside gene matches: 2. CDR1 is SGHRS, CDR2 YFSETQ, per germline. CDR3 bases: TGCGCCAGCAGCTTGGGACAGGGGATCCAAGAGACCCAGTACTTC. Residues: CASSLGQGIQETQYF.

The chain recombines TRBV7-2 with TRBJ2-5, with 9 nucleotides matching TRBD1. J lost 4 bases, V lost 5 bases, and 8 bases had no gene match. CDR3 size: 15 residues. Germline V gives CDR1 SGHTA, CDR2 FQGNSA. The CDR3 bases are TGTGCCAGCAGCCCGGGGGACAGGGCGGGAGAGACCCAGTACTTC. Translation: CASSPGDRAGETQYF.

The genes are TRBV7-9 and TRBJ2-1, with D maybe TRBD1 (5 bases). The CDR3 extends over 16 amino acids. The V gene's germline CDR1 is SEHNR and CDR2 FQNEAQ (reference sequence). V lost 1 base to trimming and J lost 7 bases, with 17 bases between them. In nucleotides, the CDR3 is TGTGCCAGCAGCTTAGTATATCCAGGGAAGGTAAATGAGCAGTTCTTC. This translates into CASSLVYPGKVNEQFF.

The CDR3, as DNA: TGCGCCAGCAGCTTAACTCCCGGAGATACGCAGTATTTT. This encodes CASSLTPGDTQYF. The rearrangement links TRBV5-1 to TRBJ2-3; D unclear. Trimming cost V 2 bases and J 5 bases, with 9 bases left between them. This CDR3 is 13 amino acids long. CDR1 is SGHRS, CDR2 YFSETQ, per germline.

V and J are TRBV25-1 and TRBJ2-1; 8 bases are a match to TRBD2. Per germline, CDR1 MGHDK and CDR2 SYGVNS. There are 13 residues in the CDR3. V lost 6 bases and J lost 7; bases outside the gene matches: 5. CDR3 loop: CASRGTSRNEQFF. In nucleotides, the CDR3 is TGTGCCAGCAGGGGGACTAGTAGGAATGAGCAGTTCTTC. Full variable domain (rest looked up from reference TRBV25-1 and TRBJ2-1): EADIYQTPRYLVIGTGKKITLECSQTMGHDKMYWYQQDPGMELHLIHYSYGVNSTEKGDLSSESTVSRIRTEHFPLTLESARPSHTSQYLCASRGTSRNEQFFGPGTRLTVL.

The gene calls are TRBV11-3 and TRBJ2-2; TRBD2 matches 14 bases. Trimming cost V 3 bases and J 7 bases; bases outside gene matches: 7. Per the germline V gene, CDR1 is SGHNT and CDR2 is YENEEA. The CDR3 is made up of 17 amino acids. CDR3 nucleotide sequence: TGTGCCAGCAGCTTGCGGACTAGCGGGAGGTCTGGCGGGGAGCTGTTTTTT. It yields the protein CASSLRTSGRSGGELFF.

V and J are TRBV19 and TRBJ2-7; the D gene is possibly TRBD1 (6 bases). The CDR3 runs to 16 residues. CDR1 is LNHDA, CDR2 SQIVND, per germline (reference sequence). The V gene lost 2 bases and the J gene lost 7 bases, with 21 bases spanning the gap. CDR3 bases: TGTGCCAGTAGTATAATGACAGGCGGTACTACGTGGGAGCAGTACTTC. Its protein product is CASSIMTGGTTWEQYF.

The chain combines TRBV28 with TRBJ2-7, with 8 bases lining up with TRBD1. In germline, CDR1 is MDHEN, CDR2 SYDVKM. V dropped 4 bases and J dropped 6; count of bases not matched to a gene: 11. This CDR3 spans 15 amino acids. The CDR3, as DNA: TGTGCCAGCAGTTCAGGGGGCCAGTGGGCAGTCGAGCAGTACTTC. Residues: CASSSGGQWAVEQYF.

V is TRBV6-1 and J is TRBJ1-2, with D possibly TRBD1 on 6 matching bases. V lost 4 bases to trimming and J lost 8 bases, with 14 bases between them. CDR3 length: 13 amino acids. Per germline, CDR1 MNHNS and CDR2 SASEGT. The CDR3 region has the DNA TGTGCCAGCAGTGCCAACGGGGGGCACGGCTACACCTTC. Encoded protein: CASSANGGHGYTF.

The chain employs TRBV6-5 and TRBJ2-7, with 9 bases identical to TRBD1. This CDR3 spans 12 amino acids. Germline loops: CDR1 MNHEY, CDR2 SVGAGI. V lost 6 bases, J lost 3 bases, and 0 bases stayed unmatched. CDR3 amino acids: CASRTGGYEQYF. CDR3 in DNA: TGTGCCAGCAGGACAGGGGGCTACGAGCAGTACTTC.

CDR3 nucleotides: TGCAGCGTTGTAGACCAGGGGTTGGAGCAGTACTTC. This codes for CSVVDQGLEQYF. The chain combines TRBV29-1 with TRBJ2-7, with D perhaps TRBD1 (6 bases). The CDR3 is 12 amino acids. V lost 4 bases, J lost 7 bases, and 14 bases lay in between. The germline V gene encodes CDR1 SQVTM and CDR2 ANQGSEA.

This chain uses TRBV27 with TRBJ2-7, with 9 positions matching TRBD1. The CDR3 contains 14 residues. Germline V CDR1 and CDR2: MNHEY, SMNVEV (reference sequence). The junction had 12 bases not matched to a gene; V was cut back by 5 bases and J by 10 bases. The CDR3 DNA is TGTGCCAGCAGTACTTTCGGAGGGGACAGGGTCCAGTACTTC. Its protein is CASSTFGGDRVQYF.

This chain joins TRBV5-1 and TRBJ2-5; 11 nucleotides line up with TRBD2. V lost 4 bases and J lost 11; bases outside the gene matches: 13. CDR3 length: 15 residues. Germline V gene sequence: CDR1 SGHRS, CDR2 YFSETQ. For the CDR3, the DNA is TGCGCCAGCAGCACCGAACTAGCGGGAGTGGGGGAGCAGTACTTC. Protein sequence: CASSTELAGVGEQYF.

V is TRBV2 and J is TRBJ2-7; a weak D match, TRBD2 (6 bases). V lost 1 base and J lost 3, with 13 bases in between. CDR1 is SNHLY, CDR2 FYNNEI, per germline. CDR3 length: 15 residues. In DNA form, the CDR3 reads TGTGCCAGCAGTGAAGGAGTGGGAGGTGGCTACGAGCAGTACTTC. It specifies CASSEGVGGGYEQYF.

The genes are TRBV6-6 and TRBJ2-2, with D possibly matching TRBD2 (5 bases). The ends were cut back, 2 bases at V and 7 bases at J, with 14 bases in the middle. CDR1 is MNHNY, CDR2 SVGAGI, per germline (reference sequence). The CDR3 totals 15 residues. The CDR3 protein is CASSYSRGDLGELFF. The CDR3 DNA is TGTGCCAGCAGTTACAGCCGGGGTGATCTCGGGGAGCTGTTTTTT.

The V call is TRBV5-1, the J call TRBJ2-2, with 9 bases identical to TRBD2. The CDR3 covers 17 residues. From germline, CDR1 is SGHRS and CDR2 YFSETQ. V shed 3 bases and J 4 bases; nucleotides not matched to a gene: 10. For the CDR3, the DNA is TGCGCCAGCAGCTCCCCTAGCGGGATAAAGACCACCGGGGAGCTGTTTTTT. As protein: CASSSPSGIKTTGELFF.

This clone was seen a handful of times. The chain combines TRBV6-5 with TRBJ2-5; the D gene is possibly TRBD2 (5 bases). Trimming removed 0 bases at V and 2 bases at J, with 10 bases between. The CDR3 is 15 residues long. From germline, CDR1 is MNHEY and CDR2 SVGAGI. The DNA for the CDR3 is TGTGCCAGCAGTTACTCCTGGACTTCACAAGAGACCCAGTACTTC. It specifies CASSYSWTSQETQYF.

This chain uses TRBV6-1 with TRBJ2-7; TRBD2 might be the D (7 bases). Germline CDR1 and CDR2: MNHNS and SASEGT. V lost 2 bases and J 4 bases, leaving 15 bases between the germline ends. The CDR3 spans 15 residues. CDR3 in DNA: TGTGCCAGCAGTGAAAGCGGGACATATCTATACGAGCAGTACTTC. It encodes CASSESGTYLYEQYF.

The V and J genes are TRBV30 and TRBJ2-1; 10 bases are a match to TRBD1. This CDR3 has 15 residues. The ends lost 0 bases at V and 8 bases at J; junction bases unmatched: 7. Per germline, CDR1 GTSNPN and CDR2 SVGIG (reference sequence). CDR3 bases: TGTGCCTGGAGTGTACTGGGACAGGGGTCCGATGAGCAGTTCTTC. Protein sequence: CAWSVLGQGSDEQFF. The whole variable domain, filled in from reference TRBV30 and TRBJ2-1, reads SQTIHQWPATLVQPVGSPLSLECTVEGTSNPNLYWYRQAAGRGLQLLFYSVGIGQISSEVPQNLSASRPQDRQFILSSKKLLLSDSGFYLCAWSVLGQGSDEQFFGPGTRLTVL.

The chain uses TRBV7-2 and TRBJ1-2; tentatively, D is TRBD1 (5 bases). The CDR3 totals 14 residues. With 1 base removed from V and 4 bases from J, the gap between germline ends came to 10 bases. Germline V gives CDR1 SGHTA, CDR2 FQGNSA. The CDR3 loop is CASSLETGSYGYTF. The CDR3 DNA follows: TGTGCCAGCAGCTTAGAAACAGGCTCCTATGGCTACACCTTC.

The chain links TRBV7-9 to TRBJ1-4, with D tentatively TRBD1 (6 bases). Trimming took 0 bases from V and 0 from J, leaving 14 bases between them. The length of the CDR3 is 18 residues. Germline assignment: CDR1 SEHNR and CDR2 FQNEAQ (reference sequence). Here the CDR3 reads CASSLARGRGTTNEKLFF. For the CDR3, the DNA is TGTGCCAGCAGCTTAGCTCGTGGCAGGGGAACAACTAATGAAAAACTGTTTTTT.

The CDR3 nucleotides are TGTGCTAGTGGCTTAGAGGAGAACACTGAAGCTTTCTTT. Residues: CASGLEENTEAFF. This chain joins TRBV12-5 and TRBJ1-1; D is ambiguous. Germline values: CDR1 LGHNT, CDR2 FRNRAP. V was pared by 6 bases and J by 1 base, with 9 bases between. The CDR3 consists of 13 residues.